The 9 T cell receptor beta chains reported below all come from one sample, sequenced in a study of regulatory T cells in long-lasting Graves disease. TCR beta libraries were built with iRepertoire HTBI primers and Arm-PCR of CDR3 regions. MiXCR was run by TCRdb on the multiplex PCR reads, yielding one entry per CDR3 protein. Among a few hundred thousand distinct CDR3 sequences listed, under 25% were seen once. The time point was: persistent/refractory GD, antithyroid drugs over 5 years with positive TRAb. PBMC RNA served as the TCR library source. The sequencing used peripheral blood mononuclear cells (PBMCs), collected when the disease was refractory, from a patient treated with antithyroid drugs. These receptors were collected from a female donor with Graves disease.

This clonotype came up a few times. This rearrangement joins TRBV30 to TRBJ2-5; D might be TRBD1 (6 bases). The V end lost 7 bases, the J end lost 4 bases, and 16 bases lay between the germline ends. Germline V gives CDR1 GTSNPN, CDR2 SVGIG (reference sequence). The CDR3 extends over 13 amino acids. CDR3 in amino acids: CASAGTRGETQYF. The CDR3 DNA reads as TGTGCCTCCGCCGGGACAAGGGGAGAGACCCAGTACTTC.

This clonotype showed up just a few times. The genes are TRBV20-1 and TRBJ2-5; the D is unclear. Per the germline V gene, CDR1 is DFQATT and CDR2 is SNEGSKA (reference sequence). V dropped 1 base and J dropped 1 base, with 7 bases sitting between them. The CDR3 has 13 amino acids. The DNA of the CDR3 is TGCAGTGCTAGAGCCCGGCTCCAAGAGACCCAGTACTTC. Translating gives CSARARLQETQYF.

This clonotype was seen only once. The chain uses TRBV11-2 and TRBJ2-3; D is perhaps TRBD2 (6 bases). Germline CDR1 SGHAT, CDR2 FQNNGV. This CDR3 region has 16 residues. V was shortened by 1 base and J by 0 bases, with 11 bases between the two germline ends. The CDR3 spells CASSLGMRGSTDTQYF. The CDR3 nucleotides read TGTGCCAGCAGCTTAGGGATGCGGGGAAGCACAGATACGCAGTATTTT.

This clonotype was counted only a few times. The chain uses TRBV7-8 and TRBJ1-1; D remains unclear. The V and J ends lost 1 base and 2 bases respectively, with 8 bases between them. The CDR3 is 14 residues long. Germline V gene data show CDR1 as SGHVS and CDR2 as FQNEAQ. Here the CDR3 DNA reads TGTGCCAGCAGCTTAGAATTAGATAACACTGAAGCTTTCTTT. This translates into CASSLELDNTEAFF.

The sample holds many counts of this clonotype. V and J are TRBV20-1 and TRBJ2-7, with a weak D call TRBD2 (6 bases). The CDR3 runs to 14 residues. Germline V gives CDR1 DFQATT, CDR2 SNEGSKA (reference sequence). V was trimmed by 0 bases and J by 6 bases, leaving 15 bases between them. The CDR3 DNA is TGCAGTGCTAGAGATCGGGGAGAAGCGGGCGAGCAGTACTTC. Its protein is CSARDRGEAGEQYF.

Notes on this clonotype: The conserved phenylalanine or tryptophan is not found at the CDR3 terminus, so this likely reflects a read error. The V gene is TRBV10-3, the J gene TRBJ2-7, with 10 bases aligning to TRBD2. Trimming cost V 6 bases and J 2 bases; bases outside gene matches: 7. This CDR3 contains 15 residues. Looked up from germline, CDR1 is ENHRY and CDR2 is SYGVKD. CDR3 protein: CAIRPGLAETYEQYL. As DNA, the CDR3 is TGTGCCATCAGACCAGGACTAGCGGAGACCTACGAGCAGTACCTC.

This chain joins TRBV4-3 and TRBJ2-7; no definite D call. The CDR3 sequence is 14 residues long. Trimming cost V 1 base and J 1 base, with 8 bases left between them. CDR1 LGHNA and CDR2 YSLEER come from the germline V gene. CDR3 residues: CASSQVVASYEQYF. In nucleotides, the CDR3 is TGCGCCAGCAGCCAAGTTGTCGCTTCCTACGAGCAGTACTTC.

Only a few counts were recorded for this clonotype. The chain links TRBV15 to TRBJ2-2; D uncertain. V lost 3 bases to trimming and J lost 6 bases, with 5 bases between them. Looked up from germline, CDR1 is LNHNV and CDR2 is YYDKDF (reference sequence). This CDR3 has 12 residues. The CDR3 DNA is TGTGCCACCAGCAGCCCCCCCGGGGAGCTGTTTTTT. This translates into CATSSPPGELFF.

This clonotype has ten or more counts. At one end, the junction sequence differs from germline, possibly due to a read error. The chain recombines TRBV20-1 with TRBJ2-5; tentative D call: TRBD2 (5 bases). CDR1 and CDR2 from the germline V gene are DFQATT and SNEGSKA (reference sequence). The CDR3 is 12 residues long. CDR3 residues: CSARGPQETQYF. The CDR3 coding sequence is TGCAGTGCCAGAGGGCCTCAAGAGACCCAGTACTTC.